This paragraph reports one T cell receptor (beta chain). Its antigen remains unidentified. This sample stems from a study of blood T cells in healthy people across ages. Turning to the study itself: Per every two T cells, about one barcoded beta molecule was captured by template switching. General study points: Estimated diversity that came from one million T cells was considered an underestimate. Percentage of naive T cells showed a strong correlation with TCR beta diversity. Reliance upon unsorted PBMCs precluded definitive naive versus antigen-experienced comparison.

V dropped 5 bases and J dropped 5 bases, with 18 bases sitting between them. This CDR3 contains 15 residues. CDR1 is SGHRS and CDR2 is YFSETQ in the germline V gene. Then a second PCR, running roughly 6 to 12 cycles, was carried out with a sample-barcoded 5' primer and a J-beta primer mix. Each CDR3 protein gets one entry after TCRdb re-called the 5' RACE reads with MiXCR. In the table there are over a million distinct CDR3 sequences, roughly 45% of which are singletons. Sequencing input: blood. The rearrangement links TRBV5-1 to TRBJ2-3; D unresolved. This receptor was taken from a woman younger than 30 in good health. DNA for the CDR3: TGCGCCAGCAGTTCCGATCCCAATGTAGGAGATACGCAGTATTTT. Its translation: CASSSDPNVGDTQYF.